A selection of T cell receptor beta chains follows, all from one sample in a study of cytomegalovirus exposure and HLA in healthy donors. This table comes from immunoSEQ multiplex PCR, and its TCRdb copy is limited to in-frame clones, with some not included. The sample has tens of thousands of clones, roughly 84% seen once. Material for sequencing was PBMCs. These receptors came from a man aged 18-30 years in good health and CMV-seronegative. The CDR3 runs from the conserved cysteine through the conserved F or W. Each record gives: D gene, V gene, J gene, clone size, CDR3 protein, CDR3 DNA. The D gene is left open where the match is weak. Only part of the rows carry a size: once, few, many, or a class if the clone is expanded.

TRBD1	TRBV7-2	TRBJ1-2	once	CASSPRDSKLLSYTF	TGTGCCAGCAGCCCGAGGGACAGCAAACTCCTATCCTACACCTTC
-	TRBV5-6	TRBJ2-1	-	CASSLGDNEQFF	TGTGCCAGCAGCTTAGGGGACAATGAGCAGTTCTTC
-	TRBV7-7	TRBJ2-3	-	CASSPYIQAGTDTQYF	TGTGCTAGCAGCCCTTACATCCAGGCAGGCACAGATACGCAGTATTTT
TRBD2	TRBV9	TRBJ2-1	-	CASSVTSGGAKAFF	TGTGCCAGCAGCGTGACTAGCGGGGGGGCGAAGGCGTTCTTC
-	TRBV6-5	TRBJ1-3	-	CASGYREAGNTIYF	TGTGCCAGCGGGTACAGGGAAGCTGGAAACACCATATATTTT
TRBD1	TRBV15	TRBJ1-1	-	CATSRRTGETEAFF	TGTGCCACCAGCAGACGGACAGGGGAAACTGAAGCTTTCTTT
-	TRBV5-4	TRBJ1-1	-	CASSKGDDTEAFF	TGTGCCAGCAGCAAGGGGGATGACACTGAAGCTTTCTTT
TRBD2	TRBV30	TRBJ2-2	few	CAWSVDSSGMTTGELFF	TGTGCCTGGAGCGTAGACTCTAGCGGGATGACCACCGGGGAGCTGTTTTTT
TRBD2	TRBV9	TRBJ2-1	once	CASSGRTRGKVGEQFF	TGTGCCAGCAGCGGTAGGACTAGGGGAAAAGTGGGCGAGCAGTTCTTC
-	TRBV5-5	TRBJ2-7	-	CASSLVAGSYEQYF	TGTGCCAGCAGCTTGGTCGCAGGTTCCTACGAGCAGTACTTC
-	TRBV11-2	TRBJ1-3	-	CASTDQTTRGNTIYF	TGTGCCAGCACCGACCAGACGACGAGGGGAAACACCATATATTTT
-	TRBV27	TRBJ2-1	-	CASSLSDLLGSPNYNEQFF	TGTGCCAGCAGTTTATCGGACCTTCTCGGGAGCCCCAACTACAATGAGCAGTTCTTC
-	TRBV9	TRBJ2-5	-	CASSVGAETQYF	TGTGCCAGCAGCGTAGGGGCAGAGACCCAGTACTTC
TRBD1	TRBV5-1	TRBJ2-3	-	CASSRQGITDTQYF	TGCGCCAGCAGTCGACAGGGGATCACAGATACGCAGTATTTT
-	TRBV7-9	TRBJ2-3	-	CASSYGLGGADTQYF	TGTGCCAGCAGCTATGGACTGGGCGGCGCAGATACGCAGTATTTT
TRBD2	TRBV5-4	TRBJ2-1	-	CASSPTSGRANEQFF	TGTGCCAGCAGCCCGACTAGCGGGAGGGCCAATGAGCAGTTCTTC
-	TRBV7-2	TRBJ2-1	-	CASSLRDPRDSNGQFF	TGTGCCAGCAGCTTACGGGATCCGAGGGACTCCAATGGGCAGTTCTTC
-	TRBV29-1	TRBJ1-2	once	CSVRGGDNRGYGYTF	TGCAGCGTCCGGGGGGGGGACAATCGGGGCTATGGCTACACCTTC
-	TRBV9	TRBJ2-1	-	CASSVLGSGLFF	TGTGCCAGCAGCGTACTGGGCAGCGGACTGTTCTTC
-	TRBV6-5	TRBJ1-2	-	CASSQGMSYGYTF	TGTGCCAGCAGTCAGGGGATGAGCTATGGCTACACCTTC
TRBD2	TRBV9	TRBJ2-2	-	CASSNRTSSNTGELFF	TGTGCCAGCAGCAACAGGACTAGCTCGAACACCGGGGAGCTGTTTTTT
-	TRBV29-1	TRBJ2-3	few	CSVEFVQTSTDTQYF	TGCAGCGTTGAGTTCGTCCAAACTAGCACAGATACGCAGTATTTT
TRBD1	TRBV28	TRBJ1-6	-	CACTGQSNSPLHF	TGTGCCTGTACGGGACAGTCCAATTCACCCCTCCACTTT
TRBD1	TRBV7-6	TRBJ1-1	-	CASSLRGLGTEAFF	TGTGCCAGCAGCTTAAGGGGGCTGGGCACTGAAGCTTTCTTT
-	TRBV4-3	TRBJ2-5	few	CASSPKQGGKQETQYF	TGCGCCAGCAGCCCCAAACAGGGGGGGAAACAAGAGACCCAGTACTTC
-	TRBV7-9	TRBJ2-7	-	CASSTQTHEQYF	TGTGCCAGCAGCACACAGACCCACGAGCAGTACTTC
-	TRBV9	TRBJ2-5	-	CASSVGGTGETQYF	TGTGCCAGCAGCGTAGGTGGCACGGGAGAGACCCAGTACTTC
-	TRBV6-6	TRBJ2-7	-	CASSLEISYEQYF	TGTGCCAGCAGTTTAGAGATCTCCTACGAGCAGTACTTC
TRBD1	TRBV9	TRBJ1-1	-	CASSVVRGPTEAFF	TGTGCCAGCAGCGTCGTCAGGGGGCCGACTGAAGCTTTCTTT
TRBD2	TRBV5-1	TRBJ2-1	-	CASSLEGLAVRGEQFF	TGCGCCAGCAGCTTGGAGGGACTAGCGGTCCGAGGTGAGCAGTTCTTC
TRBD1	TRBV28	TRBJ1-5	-	CASSLDRGLNQPQHF	TGTGCCAGCAGTTTAGACAGGGGCCTCAATCAGCCCCAGCATTTT
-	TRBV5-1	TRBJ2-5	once	CASSLEGHPGETQYF	TGCGCCAGCAGCTTGGAGGGACATCCGGGGGAGACCCAGTACTTC
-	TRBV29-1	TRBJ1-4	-	CSVESGPNEKLFF	TGCAGCGTTGAGTCTGGCCCGAATGAAAAACTGTTTTTT
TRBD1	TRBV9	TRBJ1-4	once	CASSVAGQGREKLFF	TGTGCCAGCAGCGTAGCGGGACAGGGGCGCGAAAAACTGTTTTTT
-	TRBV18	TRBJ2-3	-	CASSPAATGTQYF	TGTGCCAGCTCACCAGCAGCAACGGGAACGCAGTATTTT
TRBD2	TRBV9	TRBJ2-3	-	CASSATSAPTDTQYF	TGTGCCAGCAGCGCGACTAGCGCCCCGACAGATACGCAGTATTTT
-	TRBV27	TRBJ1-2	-	CASTSVALANYGYTF	TGTGCCAGCACCTCCGTGGCCCTGGCTAACTATGGCTACACCTTC
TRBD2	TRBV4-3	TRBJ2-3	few	CASSPGLAGGSYTQYF	TGCGCCAGCAGCCCGGGACTAGCGGGAGGGTCTTATACGCAGTATTTT
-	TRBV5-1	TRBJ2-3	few	CASSLYGRPDDTQYF	TGCGCCAGCAGCTTGTATGGGAGGCCCGACGATACGCAGTATTTT
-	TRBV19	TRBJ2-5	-	CASSIVVGRGETQYF	TGTGCCAGTAGTATTGTCGTGGGACGGGGGGAGACCCAGTACTTC
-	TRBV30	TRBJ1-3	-	CAWGRGAAEGGNTIYF	TGTGCCTGGGGCAGGGGTGCGGCCGAAGGTGGAAACACCATATATTTT
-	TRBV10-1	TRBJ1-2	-	CASSDGNYGYTF	TGCGCCAGCAGTGACGGTAACTATGGCTACACCTTC
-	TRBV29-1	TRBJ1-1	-	CSAGEGFRRLNTEAFF	TGCAGCGCCGGGGAGGGGTTCCGGCGTCTAAACACTGAAGCTTTCTTT
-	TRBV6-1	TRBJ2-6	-	CASSAEISGANVLTF	TGTGCCAGCAGTGCGGAGATCTCTGGGGCCAACGTCCTGACTTTC
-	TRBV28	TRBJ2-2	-	CASSLPVMNTGELFF	TGTGCCAGCAGTTTGCCAGTCATGAACACCGGGGAGCTGTTTTTT
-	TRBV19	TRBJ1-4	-	CASSREGNNEKLFF	TGTGCCAGTAGCAGGGAGGGGAACAATGAAAAACTGTTTTTT
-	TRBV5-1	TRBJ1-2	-	CASSFEGDSYGYTF	TGCGCCAGCAGCTTCGAGGGAGACTCCTATGGCTACACCTTC
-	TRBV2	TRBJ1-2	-	CASSVDRYGYTF	TGTGCCAGCAGTGTCGACAGGTATGGCTACACCTTC
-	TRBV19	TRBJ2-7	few	CASSIDMGSSYEQYF	TGTGCCAGTAGTATTGATATGGGCAGTTCCTACGAGCAGTACTTC
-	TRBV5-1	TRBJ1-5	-	CASSLGWGPDQPQHF	TGCGCCAGCAGCTTGGGGTGGGGGCCAGATCAGCCCCAGCATTTT
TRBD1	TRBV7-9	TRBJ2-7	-	CASSYRGTVYEQYF	TGTGCCAGCAGCTATCGTGGGACAGTATACGAGCAGTACTTC
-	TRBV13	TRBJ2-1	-	CASSFTSWRSSYNEQFF	TGTGCCAGCAGCTTCACTTCCTGGCGGAGCTCCTACAATGAGCAGTTCTTC
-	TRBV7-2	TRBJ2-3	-	CASSLAGVADTQYF	TGTGCCAGCAGCTTAGCGGGAGTGGCAGATACGCAGTATTTT
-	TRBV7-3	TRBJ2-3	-	CASSLWEADTQYF	TGTGCCAGCAGCTTATGGGAGGCAGATACGCAGTATTTT